The next 25 T cell receptor beta chains were all read from a single sample in a study of post-analysis software for immune sequencing data. Study conclusions and caveats: Roughly 5 TRBV segments (TRBV5-6, TRBV5-1 and TRBV20-1 among them) occurred more frequently in patients than in controls.

Every TCR beta cDNA library bore unique molecular identifiers. TCRdb fed the PCR reads into MiXCR, producing one record per CDR3 protein. This table holds hundreds of thousands of distinct CDR3 sequences, roughly 46% found once. These receptors have no identified antigens. Sequencing input: blood. The receptors here all came from a girl between 10 and 17 years old with multiple sclerosis.

V is TRBV2 and J is TRBJ1-6, with D perhaps TRBD1 (5 bases). The V end was cut by 6 bases, the J end by 6 bases, with 15 bases between. Germline V gene sequence: CDR1 SNHLY, CDR2 FYNNEI. CDR3 size: 15 residues. CDR3 DNA sequence: TGTGCCAGCAGGCCGGGTTTTGGGGGTAATTCACCCCTCCACTTT. This translates into CASRPGFGGNSPLHF.

CDR3 sequence reads: CSATTGGRDQPQHF. The CDR3, as DNA: TGCAGTGCTACAACGGGAGGCAGGGATCAGCCCCAGCATTTT. V is TRBV20-1 and J is TRBJ1-5; TRBD1 is a possible D gene (5 bases). Germline CDR1 and CDR2: DFQATT and SNEGSKA (reference sequence). V shed 4 bases and J shed 5 bases, with 15 bases lying between them. The CDR3 is 14 amino acids.

This clonotype has ten or more counts. The chain has TRBV25-1 and TRBJ2-3; D is unclear. The CDR3 consists of 11 residues. The germline gives CDR1 MGHDK, CDR2 SYGVNS. The V and J ends lost 4 bases and 2 bases respectively, with 1 base between them. The CDR3 sequence: CASSVTDTQYF. The CDR3, as DNA: TGTGCCAGCAGTGTCACAGATACGCAGTATTTT.

The genes are TRBV24-1 and TRBJ2-5; no firm D call. This CDR3 contains 13 residues. Germline CDR1 and CDR2: KGHDR and SFDVKD. V was shortened by 4 bases and J by 1 base, with 6 bases between the two germline ends. In nucleotides, the CDR3 is TGTGCCACCAGTGAGGCAGTCCAAGAGACCCAGTACTTC. Translation: CATSEAVQETQYF.

This clonotype was found once. The chain links TRBV5-1 to TRBJ2-1; D may correspond to TRBD1 or TRBD2 (5 bases each). Germline assignment: CDR1 SGHRS and CDR2 YFSETQ. Trimming pared 4 bases from V and 5 bases from J, leaving 16 bases between. CDR3 size: 15 residues. The CDR3 sequence is CASSPVVGPNNEQFF. CDR3 in DNA: TGCGCCAGCAGCCCGGTGGTGGGACCGAACAATGAGCAGTTCTTC.

Only a few counts were recorded for this clonotype. This chain joins TRBV7-7 and TRBJ2-5; tentatively, D is TRBD2 (6 bases). Trimming took 5 bases from V and 3 from J, leaving 13 bases between them. The CDR3 contains 14 residues. The V gene's germline CDR1 is SSHAT and CDR2 FNYEAQ (reference sequence). This chain's CDR3 is CASSLNPGEETQYF. The DNA for the CDR3 is TGTGCCAGCAGCCTTAATCCGGGGGAAGAGACCCAGTACTTC.

The J gene is TRBJ2-3, the V gene TRBV9; 8 nucleotides align to TRBD2. The junction had 8 bases not matched to a gene; V was cut back by 0 bases and J by 2 bases. Germline loops: CDR1 SGDLS, CDR2 YYNGEE. The CDR3 is 17 residues long. DNA of the CDR3: TGTGCCAGCAGCGTAGGTGGTCTAGCGGGTCTCACAGATACGCAGTATTTT. Translation: CASSVGGLAGLTDTQYF.

The table lists this clonotype with a few counts. This chain joins TRBV5-5 and TRBJ1-1, with a possible D match to TRBD1 (5 bases). CDR3 length: 15 residues. CDR1 and CDR2 (germline): SGHKS, YYEKEE (reference sequence). V lost 4 bases and J 6 bases, leaving 19 bases between the germline ends. The CDR3 spells CASSVVSGGMAEAFF. The CDR3 DNA reads as TGTGCCAGCAGCGTAGTCTCGGGGGGTATGGCTGAAGCTTTCTTT.

This clonotype was seen more than once but under ten times. The chain employs TRBV20-1 and TRBJ2-7, with TRBD2 matching 9 bases. After removal of 5 bases from V and 5 bases from J, the junction contained 13 bases not matched to a gene. The CDR3 spans 15 residues. Germline assignment: CDR1 DFQATT and CDR2 SNEGSKA (reference sequence). Written as DNA, the CDR3 is TGCAGTGCTCGACAGGCGGGAGGGCCGTTCCACGAGCAGTACTTC. Encoded protein: CSARQAGGPFHEQYF.

A remark on this clonotype: Mismatch with germline at one junction end may stem from a read error. The rearrangement links TRBV12-3 or TRBV12-4 to TRBJ2-1; D unresolved. The CDR3 length is 13 residues. CDR3 sequence: CASSSGPLNEQFF. The CDR3 bases are TGTGCAAGCAGTTCCGGCCCCCTCAATGAGCAGTTCTTC.

The J gene is TRBJ2-7, the V gene TRBV5-1, with TRBD1 matching 9 bases. TRBJ2-4 matches the DNA end more closely, so the J call is doubtful. Looked up from germline, CDR1 is SGHRS and CDR2 is YFSETQ. The CDR3 length is 14 residues. In DNA, the CDR3 is TGCGCCAGCAGCTCCCAGGACAGGGGCGGCATTCAGTACTTC. Protein sequence: CASSSQDRGGIQYF.

The V gene is TRBV24-1, the J gene TRBJ2-7; D tentatively fits TRBD1 or TRBD2 (6 bases each). Per germline, CDR1 KGHDR and CDR2 SFDVKD. The V end was cut by 5 bases, the J end by 5 bases, with 15 bases between. The CDR3 covers 14 residues. The CDR3 protein is CATSGGGGINEQYF. DNA of the CDR3: TGTGCCACCAGTGGAGGGGGAGGCATCAACGAGCAGTACTTC.

This clonotype turned up a few times. V usage is TRBV5-5 and J usage is TRBJ2-3, with D possibly TRBD1 on 5 matching bases. The CDR3 consists of 15 residues. V lost 0 bases, J lost 3 bases, and 11 bases lay in between. Per germline, CDR1 SGHKS and CDR2 YYEKEE (reference sequence). CDR3 coding DNA: TGTGCCAGCAGCTTGGAAGGGGTCAGTACAGATACGCAGTATTTT. Translating it yields CASSLEGVSTDTQYF.

V gene TRBV20-1 combines with J gene TRBJ1-1; D uncertain. V was trimmed by 5 bases and J by 1 base, leaving 8 bases between them. The CDR3 is 12 amino acids. Per the germline V gene, CDR1 is DFQATT and CDR2 is SNEGSKA (reference sequence). The CDR3: CSAVPGNTEAFF. The CDR3 nucleotides are TGCAGTGCTGTACCCGGGAACACTGAAGCTTTCTTT.

The gene calls are TRBV3-1 and TRBJ1-2; D call uncertain. V gave up 3 bases and J gave up 8 bases, with 10 bases separating them. The length of the CDR3 is 12 residues. Germline-derived CDR1 and CDR2 are LGHDT and YNNKEL (reference sequence). The CDR3 nucleotides read TGTGCCAGCAGCCAGCCGGACGAGGGCTACACCTTC. As protein: CASSQPDEGYTF.

This clonotype appeared many times. The chain has TRBV12-3 or TRBV12-4 and TRBJ1-6; TRBD1 is a possible D gene (6 bases). V was cut by 6 bases and J by 8 bases, with 17 bases left in between. The CDR3 loop spans 15 amino acids. CDR3 DNA: TGTGCCAGCAGACTCAGGGGCCGCCCGGATTCACCCCTCCACTTT. Its protein product is CASRLRGRPDSPLHF.

The chain carries TRBV4-1 and TRBJ2-1; TRBD2 agrees at 8 bases. With V trimmed by 2 bases and J by 6 bases, 12 bases remained unmatched. The length of the CDR3 is 17 residues. Per the germline V gene, CDR1 is MGHRA and CDR2 is YSYEKL. The CDR3 DNA sequence: TGCGCCAGCAGCCAAAGCGGGGGCGGGACCTCTACCAATGAGCAGTTCTTC. This gives the protein CASSQSGGGTSTNEQFF.

This clonotype was seen once. Mismatch with germline at one junction end may stem from a read error. The CDR3 here is CSVPTGGLTGANVLAF. DNA for the CDR3: TGCAGCGTTCCGACAGGGGGATTGACTGGGGCCAACGTCCTGGCTTTC. The chain links TRBV29-1 to TRBJ2-6, with 9 nucleotides matching TRBD1. Germline CDR1 and CDR2: SQVTM and ANQGSEA. The CDR3 sequence is 16 residues long.

This clonotype was found a few times. This chain connects TRBV5-5 to TRBJ2-1; the D is unclear. Near its end, the DNA agrees better with TRBJ2-7, so the J call may be wrong. The length of the CDR3 is 13 residues. CDR1 SGHKS and CDR2 YYEKEE come from the germline V gene (reference sequence). The CDR3 DNA reads TGTGCCAGCAGCTTGGTTAGGTACAATGAGCAGTACTTC. Encoded protein: CASSLVRYNEQYF.

The V gene is TRBV12-3 or TRBV12-4, the J gene TRBJ2-1, with 9 bases matching TRBD1. V trimming: 4 bases; J trimming: 7 bases; junction bases outside the gene matches: 2. This CDR3 spans 13 amino acids. CDR3 coding DNA: TGTGCCAGCAGTTGGGGGACAGGGAATGAGCAGTTCTTC. Its protein product is CASSWGTGNEQFF.

This clonotype turned up a few times. The J gene is TRBJ2-7, the V gene TRBV5-1; 9 bases match TRBD1. The V gene end was trimmed by 2 bases and the J gene end by 2 bases; junction bases not matched to a gene: 5. The germline CDR1 and CDR2 sequences are SGHRS and YFSETQ. This CDR3 has 15 residues. Written as DNA, the CDR3 is TGCGCCAGCAGCTTTTCCGGGACAGGGACCTACGAGCAGTACTTC. Translated, it gives CASSFSGTGTYEQYF.

In the case of this clonotype: No conserved phenylalanine or tryptophan is present at the end of the CDR3, so a read error is the likely explanation. The chain employs TRBV9 and TRBJ2-4; D call uncertain. The end of the DNA aligns better with TRBJ2-7, so the J call may be wrong. Looked up from germline, CDR1 is SGDLS and CDR2 is YYNGEE. The CDR3 totals 13 residues. CDR3 DNA sequence: TGTGCCAGCAGCCGACGGCCTGCCTACGAGCAGTACTTG. This sequence encodes CASSRRPAYEQYL.

This clonotype was observed a few times. The V and J genes are TRBV7-2 and TRBJ1-6; D ambiguous. CDR3 length: 15 amino acids. Germline V CDR1 and CDR2: SGHTA, FQGNSA. V lost 3 bases and J lost 0, with 6 bases in between. CDR3 nucleotide sequence: TGTGCCAGCAGCTTCGAAAGCTCCTATAATTCACCCCTCCACTTT. This sequence encodes CASSFESSYNSPLHF. The full variable domain, in which reference TRBV7-2 and TRBJ1-6 provide the parts outside the CDR3, is GAGVSQSPSNKVTEKGKDVELRCDPISGHTALYWYRQSLGQGLEFLIYFQGNSAPDKSGLPSDRFSAERTGGSVSTLTIQRTQQEDSAVYLCASSFESSYNSPLHFGNGTRLTVT.

This clonotype was counted between two and nine times. The rearrangement links TRBV7-9 to TRBJ2-7; D is ambiguous. In germline, CDR1 is SEHNR, CDR2 FQNEAQ (reference sequence). The CDR3 contains 14 residues. The V end lost 2 bases, the J end lost 1 base, and 9 bases lay between the germline ends. The CDR3 loop reads CASSLSAGSYEQYF. Here the CDR3 DNA reads TGTGCCAGCAGCTTATCGGCCGGGTCCTACGAGCAGTACTTC.

Turning to this clonotype: At one end, the junction sequence differs from germline, possibly due to a read error. The chain has TRBV20-1 and TRBJ1-1; TRBD1 might be the D (5 bases). The CDR3 is made up of 13 amino acids. The germline V gene encodes CDR1 DFQATT and CDR2 SNEGSKA (reference sequence). The CDR3 DNA follows: TGCAGTGCTCGGGGCGGGGGGAACACTGAAGTTTTCTTT. Translation gives CSARGGGNTEVFF.